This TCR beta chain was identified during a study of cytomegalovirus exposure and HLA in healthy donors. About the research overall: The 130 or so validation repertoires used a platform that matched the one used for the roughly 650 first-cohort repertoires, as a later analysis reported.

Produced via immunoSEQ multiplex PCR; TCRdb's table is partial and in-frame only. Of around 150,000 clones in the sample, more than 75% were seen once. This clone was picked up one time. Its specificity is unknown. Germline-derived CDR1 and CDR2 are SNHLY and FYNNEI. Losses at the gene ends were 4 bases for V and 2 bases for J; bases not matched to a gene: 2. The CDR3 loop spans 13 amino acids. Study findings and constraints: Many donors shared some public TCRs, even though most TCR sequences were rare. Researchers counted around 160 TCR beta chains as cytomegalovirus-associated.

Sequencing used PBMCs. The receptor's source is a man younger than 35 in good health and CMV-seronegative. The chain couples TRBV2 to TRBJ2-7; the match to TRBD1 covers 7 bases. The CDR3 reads CASSVGQAYEQYV. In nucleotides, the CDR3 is TGTGCCAGCAGTGTAGGACAGGCCTACGAGCAGTACGTC.